Following are 32 T cell receptor beta chains from one sample sequenced in a study of beta chain features in type 1 diabetes. Isolated RNA was reverse transcribed in full, so expressed TCRB transcripts were sequenced. Only in-frame clones appear in the TCRdb table, and some are missing; sequencing was by immunoSEQ multiplex PCR. The sample has around 150,000 clones, under 9.5% seen once. Sequencing was carried out using central memory CD4+ T cells from blood. These receptors all stem from a man aged 18 to 29 in good health.

This chain joins TRBV2 and TRBJ1-2; 8 bases fit TRBD1. CDR1 and CDR2 (germline): SNHLY, FYNNEI. This CDR3 is 13 amino acids long. V gave up 6 bases and J gave up 2 bases; unmatched junction bases: 2. CDR3: CASRWDRNYGYTF. As DNA, the CDR3 is TGTGCCAGCAGATGGGACAGGAACTATGGCTACACCTTC.

This clone showed up many times. J is TRBJ2-3 and V is TRBV7-2; possibly TRBD1 for D (5 bases). This CDR3 region has 13 residues. V gave up 8 bases and J gave up 2 bases, with 11 bases separating them. CDR1 SGHTA and CDR2 FQGNSA come from the germline V gene. The DNA of the CDR3 is TGTGCCAGCGGTTCAGGGCTCACAGATACGCAGTATTTT. Translating gives CASGSGLTDTQYF.

As DNA, the CDR3 is TGTGCCAGCAGTTACTCGTCAGTTTACAATGAGCAGTTCTTC. Its translation: CASSYSSVYNEQFF. The rearrangement links TRBV6-5 to TRBJ2-1; no clear D. CDR1 is MNHEY, CDR2 SVGAGI, per germline. The V end lost 0 bases, the J end lost 4 bases, and 7 bases lay between the germline ends. This CDR3 region has 14 residues.

The chain has TRBV5-1 and TRBJ1-1; TRBD1 matches at 7 bases. The trim removed 1 base at V and 1 base at J, leaving 1 base unmatched. The CDR3 runs 14 residues. The germline V gene has CDR1 SGHRS and CDR2 YFSETQ. CDR3 region: CASSLTGENTEAFF. For the CDR3, the DNA is TGCGCCAGCAGCTTGACAGGGGAGAACACTGAAGCTTTCTTT.

This chain uses TRBV6-6 with TRBJ2-7; the D gene is possibly TRBD1 (5 bases). This CDR3 is built from 13 residues. Germline assignment: CDR1 MNHNY and CDR2 SVGAGI (reference sequence). V lost 7 bases, J lost 3 bases, and 13 bases lay in between. CDR3 region: CASTNRILYEQYF. The CDR3 DNA reads TGTGCCAGCACGAACAGGATCCTCTACGAGCAGTACTTC.

This chain connects TRBV6-5 to TRBJ1-1; TRBD1 is a possible D gene (6 bases). Germline lookup yields CDR1 MNHEY and CDR2 SVGAGI. V was shortened by 5 bases and J by 3 bases, with 13 bases between the two germline ends. CDR3 length: 14 amino acids. Written as DNA, the CDR3 is TGTGCCAGCAGTCCGCAGGGGTTTCACACTGAAGCTTTCTTT. Its protein is CASSPQGFHTEAFF.

This clone appeared a few times. The genes are TRBV7-2 and TRBJ1-3, with D hard to call. CDR3 length: 12 amino acids. The germline V gene encodes CDR1 SGHTA and CDR2 FQGNSA. V was cut by 3 bases and J by 2 bases, with 2 bases left in between. The CDR3 DNA reads as TGTGCCAGCAGCTTCACTGGAAACACCATATATTTT. It yields the protein CASSFTGNTIYF. The entire variable domain, with the rest obtained from reference TRBV7-2 and TRBJ1-3, is as follows: GAGVSQSPSNKVTEKGKDVELRCDPISGHTALYWYRQSLGQGLEFLIYFQGNSAPDKSGLPSDRFSAERTGGSVSTLTIQRTQQEDSAVYLCASSFTGNTIYFGEGSWLTVV.

This clone was seen a few times. The rearrangement joins TRBV27 to TRBJ2-6; a possible D gene is TRBD1 (5 bases). CDR3 length: 17 amino acids. Germline values: CDR1 MNHEY, CDR2 SMNVEV (reference sequence). Trimming took 4 bases from V and 0 from J, leaving 13 bases between them. The CDR3 sequence: CASSYRWRSSGANVLTF. CDR3 nucleotide sequence: TGTGCCAGCAGTTACAGGTGGCGGAGCTCTGGGGCCAACGTCCTGACTTTC.

This clone was observed a handful of times. The V and J genes are TRBV5-5 and TRBJ2-5, with 8 nucleotides matching TRBD1. The ends lost 5 bases at V and 5 bases at J; junction bases unmatched: 11. The CDR3 runs to 15 residues. CDR1 SGHKS and CDR2 YYEKEE come from the germline V gene (reference sequence). The CDR3 reads CASSPGDRGRETQYF. In DNA, the CDR3 is TGTGCCAGCAGTCCAGGAGACAGGGGACGGGAGACCCAGTACTTC. Filled out from reference TRBV5-5 and TRBJ2-5, the complete variable domain reads DAGVTQSPTHLIKTRGQQVTLRCSPISGHKSVSWYQQVLGQGPQFIFQYYEKEERGRGNFPDRFSARQFPNYSSELNVNALLLGDSALYLCASSPGDRGRETQYFGPGTRLLVL.

This rearrangement joins TRBV6-6 to TRBJ2-7; 10 nucleotides align to TRBD2. The V and J ends lost 7 bases and 0 bases, in that order; junction bases with no gene match: 6. Germline V CDR1 and CDR2: MNHNY, SVGAGI (reference sequence). The CDR3 loop spans 15 amino acids. In nucleotides, the CDR3 is TGTGCCAGCAAGGGATTAGCGGGGGGCTCCTACGAGCAGTACTTC. Its protein product is CASKGLAGGSYEQYF.

This clone was recorded at least ten times. The chain recombines TRBV7-9 with TRBJ1-1, with 7 bases matching TRBD1. With V trimmed by 2 bases and J by 7 bases, 7 bases remained unmatched. The CDR3 sequence is 14 residues long. CDR1 SEHNR and CDR2 FQNEAQ come from the germline V gene (reference sequence). CDR3 amino acids: CASSLMGQPLEAFF. CDR3 sequence (DNA): TGTGCCAGCAGCTTAATGGGACAGCCTCTTGAAGCTTTCTTT.

This clone was observed a handful of times. This chain connects TRBV5-6 to TRBJ2-2; 10 bases map to TRBD1. J gave up 9 bases and V 0 bases, and 5 bases lay outside the gene matches. Germline lookup yields CDR1 SGHDT and CDR2 YYEEEE. CDR3 size: 15 residues. Written as DNA, the CDR3 is TGTGCCAGCAGCTTGGCCGGACAGGGGGACCGGGAGCTGTTTTTT. Protein product: CASSLAGQGDRELFF.

This clone was observed a few times. This chain links TRBV19 with TRBJ1-1; 8 nucleotides align to TRBD1. From germline, CDR1 is LNHDA and CDR2 SQIVND (reference sequence). CDR3 length: 14 residues. V lost 6 bases to trimming and J lost 1 base; unmatched junction nucleotides: 4. The CDR3 reads CASRSGGGNTEAFF. The CDR3 region has the DNA TGTGCCAGTAGATCAGGGGGCGGGAACACTGAAGCTTTCTTT.

In its sample, this clone was seen a few times. The CDR3 spells CASSVTSGAQETQYF. The CDR3 bases are TGTGCCAGCAGCGTGACTAGCGGAGCACAAGAGACCCAGTACTTC. This rearrangement joins TRBV2 to TRBJ2-5; 9 bases map to TRBD2. Germline CDR1 is SNHLY and CDR2 is FYNNEI. CDR3 length equals 15 residues. After removal of 6 bases from V and 2 bases from J, the junction contained 7 bases not matched to a gene.

The V and J genes are TRBV28 and TRBJ2-3; 8 bases line up with TRBD1. The CDR3 totals 18 residues. Trimming took 3 bases from V and 1 from J; bases not matched to a gene: 12. Germline values: CDR1 MDHEN, CDR2 SYDVKM. This CDR3 is CASSLFDRGFVGTDTQYF. As DNA, the CDR3 is TGTGCCAGCAGTTTGTTTGACAGGGGATTCGTGGGCACAGATACGCAGTATTTT.

This clone came up a few times. The chain couples TRBV7-2 to TRBJ2-2, with a weak D call TRBD2 (6 bases). The CDR3 totals 16 residues. Germline V CDR1 and CDR2: SGHTA, FQGNSA. Trimming removed 1 base at V and 6 bases at J, with 15 bases between. Written as DNA, the CDR3 is TGTGCCAGCAGCTTAGGTGGCGGAGGGTGGGCCGGGGAGCTGTTTTTT. Protein: CASSLGGGGWAGELFF.

This clone was picked up a small number of times. The chain couples TRBV5-6 to TRBJ1-1; weak D call: TRBD1 (5 bases). Trimming took 5 bases from V and 4 from J, leaving 15 bases between them. CDR1 and CDR2 (germline): SGHDT, YYEEEE. The CDR3 runs 14 residues. CDR3 amino acids: CASRGRGGGTEAFF. CDR3 sequence (DNA): TGTGCCAGCAGGGGGAGGGGAGGCGGCACTGAAGCTTTCTTT.

There are a few counts of this clone. This chain connects TRBV7-2 to TRBJ2-1; weak D call: TRBD1 (5 bases). Deletions cut 4 bases from V and 8 bases from J, with 9 bases between. CDR1 SGHTA and CDR2 FQGNSA come from the germline V gene. The CDR3 sequence is 12 residues long. CDR3 region: CASSSDSYEQFF. CDR3 bases: TGTGCCAGCAGCTCCGACAGTTATGAGCAGTTCTTC.

This chain joins TRBV9 and TRBJ1-5, with D perhaps TRBD1 (5 bases). The V end lost 0 bases, the J end lost 5 bases, and 12 bases lay between the germline ends. This CDR3 contains 15 residues. Per the germline V gene, CDR1 is SGDLS and CDR2 is YYNGEE. CDR3 nucleotide sequence: TGTGCCAGCAGCGTAGCGGGGGGAGGGGATCAGCCCCAGCATTTT. It specifies CASSVAGGGDQPQHF.

This chain links TRBV5-8 with TRBJ1-2; D is unresolved. Germline lookup yields CDR1 SGHTS and CDR2 YDEGEE. The CDR3 extends over 15 amino acids. V was cut by 0 bases and J by 1 base, with 10 bases left in between. The CDR3 protein is CASSLGPAINYGYTF. CDR3 bases: TGTGCCAGCAGCTTGGGCCCTGCGATTAACTATGGCTACACCTTC.

This clone was picked up a small number of times. This sequence joins TRBV30 and TRBJ2-7; 7 bases map to TRBD2. J lost 9 bases, V lost 1 base, and 6 bases had no gene match. Germline lookup yields CDR1 GTSNPN and CDR2 SVGIG (reference sequence). The CDR3 covers 12 residues. CDR3 sequence: CAWSAGGGWQYF. CDR3 nucleotides: TGTGCCTGGAGTGCGGGAGGCGGTTGGCAGTACTTC.

This clone was seen a few times. The V gene is TRBV19, the J gene TRBJ2-5; D is uncertain. V gave up 8 bases and J gave up 2 bases, with 18 bases separating them. The CDR3 spans 15 residues. Per germline, CDR1 LNHDA and CDR2 SQIVND (reference sequence). The CDR3 region is CASGPLAQTQETQYF. For the CDR3, the DNA is TGTGCCAGTGGGCCCCTGGCTCAAACACAAGAGACCCAGTACTTC.

This clone was seen many times. The chain combines TRBV7-2 with TRBJ2-1; 7 bases are shared with TRBD1. With 3 bases clipped from V and 6 bases from J, the junction kept 8 bases outside the gene matches. The CDR3 has 15 amino acids. CDR1 is SGHTA, CDR2 FQGNSA, per germline. Here the CDR3 DNA reads TGTGCCAGCAGCTTGGGGACGGGACAGACCAATGAGCAGTTCTTC. The encoded protein is CASSLGTGQTNEQFF.

This clone was counted ten times or more. The rearrangement joins TRBV29-1 to TRBJ2-7; D gene uncertain. Germline V gives CDR1 SQVTM, CDR2 ANQGSEA. The CDR3 length is 13 residues. The V and J ends lost 2 bases and 0 bases respectively, with 8 bases between them. The CDR3 DNA reads as TGCAGCGTTGAAACCCCCTACTCCTACGAGCAGTACTTC. The encoded protein is CSVETPYSYEQYF.

This clone was detected only once. The CDR3 coding sequence is TGTGCCAGCAGCCCGCGACTAGTTAGTACCTACGAGCAGTACTTC. This gives the protein CASSPRLVSTYEQYF. This rearrangement joins TRBV7-2 to TRBJ2-7; possibly TRBD2 for D (6 bases). The germline V gene has CDR1 SGHTA and CDR2 FQGNSA. V was shortened by 5 bases and J by 2 bases, with 16 bases between the two germline ends. This CDR3 spans 15 amino acids. The variable domain in full, completed from reference TRBV7-2 and TRBJ2-7, reads GAGVSQSPSNKVTEKGKDVELRCDPISGHTALYWYRQSLGQGLEFLIYFQGNSAPDKSGLPSDRFSAERTGGSVSTLTIQRTQQEDSAVYLCASSPRLVSTYEQYFGPGTRLTVT.

The V call is TRBV6-6, the J call TRBJ2-2; TRBD2 matches 8 bases. The ends lost 10 bases at V and 4 bases at J; junction bases unmatched: 8. The CDR3 runs 14 residues. Per germline, CDR1 MNHNY and CDR2 SVGAGI (reference sequence). CDR3 nucleotides: TGTGCCACTCCGCGGGGGGAAAGCACCGGGGAGCTGTTTTTT. This translates into CATPRGESTGELFF.

This clone has ten or more counts. This rearrangement joins TRBV6-5 to TRBJ1-2; 8 nucleotides agree with TRBD1. V lost 6 bases and J lost 8; bases outside the gene matches: 8. This CDR3 region has 13 residues. Germline CDR1 MNHEY, CDR2 SVGAGI. CDR3 loop: CASSGQGPRGYTF. As DNA, the CDR3 is TGTGCCAGCAGCGGACAGGGCCCCAGGGGCTACACCTTC.

This clone turned up a few times. CDR3 nucleotide sequence: TGTGCCAGCAGCCTAGGAATGGCGCGGGAGGGCCACGGGAATGAGCAGTTCTTC. Protein product: CASSLGMAREGHGNEQFF. This chain connects TRBV11-3 to TRBJ2-1, with 9 bases identical to TRBD2. CDR1 and CDR2 from the germline V gene are SGHNT and YENEEA. There are 18 residues in the CDR3. The junction had 18 bases not matched to a gene; V was cut back by 5 bases and J by 7 bases.

This clone has at least ten counts. The chain combines TRBV30 with TRBJ2-7; possibly TRBD2 for D (5 bases). This CDR3 spans 14 amino acids. Germline V gene data show CDR1 as GTSNPN and CDR2 as SVGIG (reference sequence). V gave up 7 bases and J gave up 0 bases, with 16 bases separating them. Here the CDR3 reads CASIRPGSSYEQYF. CDR3 nucleotides: TGTGCCTCAATACGGCCGGGATCCTCCTACGAGCAGTACTTC.

This rearrangement joins TRBV9 to TRBJ1-4; 7 bases match TRBD1. Trimming took 4 bases from V and 8 from J; bases not matched to a gene: 5. The CDR3 spans 13 residues. Looked up from germline, CDR1 is SGDLS and CDR2 is YYNGEE. This chain's CDR3 is CASSTGQVEKLFF. CDR3 sequence (DNA): TGTGCCAGCAGCACCGGACAGGTAGAAAAACTGTTTTTT.

This clone has only a few counts. CDR3 DNA sequence: TGTGCCAGCAGTCCAGGACAGGGCCTTAATGAAAAACTGTTTTTT. Translating it yields CASSPGQGLNEKLFF. The chain couples TRBV6-5 to TRBJ1-4, with TRBD1 matching 8 bases. V trimming: 5 bases; J trimming: 4 bases; junction bases outside the gene matches: 6. The CDR3 has 15 amino acids. Germline CDR1 is MNHEY and CDR2 is SVGAGI.

The J gene is TRBJ2-7, the V gene TRBV29-1; a possible D gene is TRBD1 (5 bases). CDR1 and CDR2 (germline): SQVTM, ANQGSEA. The V and J ends lost 0 bases and 5 bases respectively, with 8 bases between them. This CDR3 is built from 12 residues. The CDR3 spells CSVEDLGDEQYF. DNA of the CDR3: TGCAGCGTTGAAGATTTAGGGGACGAGCAGTACTTC.